These 12 T cell receptor beta chains were all obtained from the same sample, sequenced in a study of cytomegalovirus exposure and HLA in healthy donors. This PCR relied on a set of 60 Vbeta primers and 13 Jbeta primers. Assay: immunoSEQ multiplex PCR; the TCRdb copy retains only in-frame clones and omits some. The sample shows about 99,000 clones, more than 75% of them seen only once. Sequencing was done on a sample of PBMCs. The receptors derive from a woman between 18 and 29 years old in good health and CMV-seropositive.

The chain recombines TRBV4-1 with TRBJ1-1, with TRBD1 identical over 8 bases. Looked up from germline, CDR1 is MGHRA and CDR2 is YSYEKL. V lost 3 bases to trimming and J lost 2 bases; unmatched junction nucleotides: 5. The CDR3 has 15 residues. The chain's CDR3 is CASSHATGVNTEAFF. CDR3 coding DNA: TGCGCCAGCAGCCATGCGACAGGGGTAAACACTGAAGCTTTCTTT.

V usage is TRBV6-6 and J usage is TRBJ2-3; D is perhaps TRBD2 (6 bases). Trimming pared 6 bases from V and 5 bases from J, leaving 9 bases between. Germline V CDR1 and CDR2: MNHNY, SVGAGI (reference sequence). The CDR3 extends over 12 amino acids. The chain's CDR3 is CASSRLVDTQYF. The CDR3 DNA sequence: TGTGCCAGCAGCCGACTAGTAGATACGCAGTATTTT.

The rearrangement uses TRBV9 and TRBJ1-5; 7 bases map to TRBD1. Trimming took 4 bases from V and 3 from J; bases not matched to a gene: 7. This CDR3 is built from 15 residues. Germline V lookup: CDR1 SGDLS, CDR2 YYNGEE. CDR3 region: CASSLEGQPNQPQHF. CDR3 bases: TGTGCCAGCAGCCTAGAGGGACAGCCCAATCAGCCCCAGCATTTT.

The chain uses TRBV7-3 and TRBJ2-1, with D perhaps matching TRBD2 (5 bases). V gave up 1 base and J gave up 4 bases, with 14 bases separating them. The CDR3 sequence is 16 residues long. Germline CDR1 is SGHTA and CDR2 is FQGTGA. CDR3 DNA sequence: TGTGCCAGCAGCTTAAGACCGCTTCCGGGGTACAATGAGCAGTTCTTC. Translated, it gives CASSLRPLPGYNEQFF.

With regard to this clone: A junction boundary mismatches the germline segment, possibly from a read error. The chain couples TRBV30 to TRBJ2-5; 7 bases map to TRBD1. The CDR3 is 14 residues long. Per germline, CDR1 GTSNPN and CDR2 SVGIG (reference sequence). The CDR3 nucleotides read TGTGCCAGGAGTGCGACAGGGCTCCAAGAGAACAAGTACTTC. Its translation is CARSATGLQENKYF.

This sequence joins TRBV5-6 and TRBJ1-2, with TRBD1 identical over 8 bases. V dropped 5 bases and J dropped 5; count of bases not matched to a gene: 5. The CDR3 totals 13 residues. Germline CDR1 reads SGHDT; CDR2 reads YYEEEE. Here the CDR3 DNA reads TGTGCCAGCAGACCGGACAGGGCTTATGGCTACACCTTC. The encoded protein is CASRPDRAYGYTF.

The chain links TRBV10-3 to TRBJ2-7, with 8 nucleotides matching TRBD1. The CDR3 is 15 residues long. V lost 7 bases to trimming and J lost 0 bases; unmatched junction nucleotides: 8. Germline CDR1 is ENHRY and CDR2 is SYGVKD. The CDR3 loop reads CAIKDRASNSYEQYF. DNA of the CDR3: TGTGCCATCAAGGACAGGGCCAGCAACTCCTACGAGCAGTACTTC.

The V call is TRBV19, the J call TRBJ2-6; 7 nucleotides match TRBD1. CDR1 is LNHDA, CDR2 SQIVND, per germline (reference sequence). This CDR3 comprises 15 residues. V lost 7 bases and J lost 2; bases outside the gene matches: 5. Here the CDR3 reads CASTPDRAGANVLTF. The CDR3 DNA reads as TGTGCCAGTACCCCTGACAGGGCTGGGGCCAACGTCCTGACTTTC.

The rearrangement joins TRBV28 to TRBJ2-7, with 8 nucleotides matching TRBD2. The length of the CDR3 is 16 residues. Per the germline V gene, CDR1 is MDHEN and CDR2 is SYDVKM. The V segment lost 5 bases and the J segment 6 bases; nucleotides outside the gene matches: 15. The CDR3, as DNA: TGTGCCAGCAGTCACCCCAGGCGGGAGGTGCTTGGCGAGCAGTACTTC. This sequence encodes CASSHPRREVLGEQYF.

The gene calls are TRBV30 and TRBJ2-7, with a possible D match to TRBD2 (5 bases). Between the trimmed V and J ends, which lost 2 bases and 7 bases, there was a span of 12 bases. This CDR3 has 12 residues. Germline loops: CDR1 GTSNPN, CDR2 SVGIG (reference sequence). The CDR3 reads CAWSSIAREQYF. CDR3 bases: TGTGCCTGGAGTTCAATAGCGCGGGAGCAGTACTTC.

This clone was seen a handful of times. V usage is TRBV29-1 and J usage is TRBJ1-2, with D maybe TRBD1 (5 bases). Deletions cut 1 base from V and 5 bases from J, with 20 bases between. CDR3 length: 16 amino acids. Germline loops: CDR1 SQVTM, CDR2 ANQGSEA. The CDR3 protein is CSVEGGVWGELYGYTF. The CDR3 DNA is TGCAGCGTTGAAGGGGGGGTCTGGGGGGAATTATATGGCTACACCTTC.

This clone turned up a few times. Because the CDR3 is missing its conserved closing phenylalanine or tryptophan, this is likely a read error. The DNA is omitted, as the CDR3 cannot be located on it reliably, and the CDR3 follows TCRdb's listing. J is TRBJ1-4 and V is TRBV4-1; no DNA check was done on the table's D call, TRBD1. The germline gives CDR1 MGHRA, CDR2 YSYEKL. The CDR3 is made up of 14 amino acids, end residues included. This chain's CDR3 is CASSQDPGQPGRVV.